This TCR beta chain was profiled in a study of shared clonotypes between healthy human individuals. As to this clone: No antigen is known for it.

Sequenced by immunoSEQ multiplex PCR; TCRdb stores in-frame clones only, minus some. The sample comprises around 2.1 million clones, 95% of which are singletons, and roughly 0.13% rests with the top ten. The study, taken as a whole, reports: Against clonotypes common to all four donors, non-shared ones had lower generation probabilities.

The clonotype originates from a man younger than 35 in good health. Input material: naive CD4+ T cells sorted from blood. Subset of the sample: CD45RA+ positively selected.

The CDR3 bases are TGTGCCAGCAGCCAAGATTTCGGGAAGAGCAGGGGGAACACTGAAGCTTTCTTT. Its protein product is CASSQDFGKSRGNTEAFF. The chain employs TRBV4-2 and TRBJ1-1, with D tentatively TRBD1 (6 bases). In germline, CDR1 is LGHNA, CDR2 YNFKEQ. The CDR3 spans 18 residues. The V gene lost 0 bases and the J gene lost 1 base, with 18 bases spanning the gap.